These 12 T cell receptor beta chains came from one sample sequenced in a study of beta chain features in type 1 diabetes. The study, taken as a whole, reports: Across all four CD4+ subsets, people with type 1 diabetes showed modestly shorter TCRB CDR3s.

Expressed TCRB transcripts were sequenced because the entire RNA isolate underwent reverse transcription. TCRdb's copy holds only in-frame clones and misses some; the assay was immunoSEQ multiplex PCR. The sample includes 20,000 to 30,000 clones, under 75% of them seen just once. Their antigens are not known. Sequencing was done on a sample of Tregs from blood. All receptors derive from a man in his late teens or twenties with type 1 diabetes.

The V call is TRBV10-2, the J call TRBJ2-2; 10 nucleotides match TRBD2. CDR1 is WSHSY, CDR2 SAAADI, per germline. After removal of 5 bases from V and 4 bases from J, the junction contained 7 bases not matched to a gene. The CDR3 sequence is 16 residues long. The CDR3 loop reads CASSSGRLAGTGELFF. CDR3 DNA sequence: TGCGCCAGCAGTTCCGGAAGACTAGCGGGCACCGGGGAGCTGTTTTTT.

The chain has TRBV29-1 and TRBJ2-3, with 7 bases identical to TRBD1. The CDR3 runs to 12 residues. The V gene's germline CDR1 is SQVTM and CDR2 ANQGSEA. Losses at the gene ends were 7 bases for V and 4 bases for J; bases not matched to a gene: 5. The CDR3 loop is CSGTTGADTQYF. CDR3 in DNA: TGCAGCGGCACAACAGGGGCAGATACGCAGTATTTT.

Written as DNA, the CDR3 is TGTGCCAGCAGCAACCCAAGCGGGGGGGCCTACGAGCAGTACTTC. It specifies CASSNPSGGAYEQYF. The chain has TRBV28 and TRBJ2-7, with 10 bases identical to TRBD2. The CDR3 totals 15 residues. The J segment lost 2 bases and the V segment lost 6 bases, leaving 7 bases of the junction unmatched. Germline V gene sequence: CDR1 MDHEN, CDR2 SYDVKM.

The chain recombines TRBV30 with TRBJ1-3; 7 positions agree with TRBD1. Per germline, CDR1 GTSNPN and CDR2 SVGIG (reference sequence). CDR3 length: 14 residues. Unmatched junction bases numbered 4, after V lost 5 bases and J lost 0 bases. This CDR3 reads CAWSTGYSGNTIYF. In DNA form, the CDR3 reads TGTGCCTGGTCGACAGGGTACTCTGGAAACACCATATATTTT.

In its sample, this clone was seen once. The genes are TRBV5-1 and TRBJ1-2; TRBD1 matches at 9 bases. The CDR3 contains 15 residues. V lost 3 bases, J lost 4 bases, and 7 bases stayed unmatched. Germline V gene lookup returns CDR1 SGHRS and CDR2 YFSETQ. The CDR3, as DNA: TGCGCCAGCAGCTGGGGCGGGACAGGGCCCTATGGCTACACCTTC. It yields the protein CASSWGGTGPYGYTF.

The chain combines TRBV28 with TRBJ2-3; 9 bases are shared with TRBD2. Germline trimming cut 1 base from V and 6 bases from J; bases unmatched to any gene: 8. CDR1 MDHEN and CDR2 SYDVKM come from the germline V gene. This CDR3 region has 16 residues. The CDR3 DNA reads TGTGCCAGCAGTTTATTGGCGGGAGGGCCCCGGGATACGCAGTATTTT. It yields the protein CASSLLAGGPRDTQYF.

Within the sample, this clone is medium-sized. The genes are TRBV19 and TRBJ1-6; D gene ambiguous. V was trimmed by 3 bases and J by 8 bases, leaving 14 bases between them. The CDR3 contains 15 residues. The germline CDR1 and CDR2 sequences are LNHDA and SQIVND (reference sequence). This CDR3 is CASSMVDTRYSPLHF. The CDR3, as DNA: TGTGCCAGTAGTATGGTCGATACACGCTATTCACCCCTCCACTTT.

This clone was counted between two and nine times. This chain connects TRBV6-6 to TRBJ2-3; 10 bases are a match to TRBD2. CDR1 is MNHNY and CDR2 is SVGAGI in the germline V gene (reference sequence). The CDR3 is 15 amino acids. Unmatched junction bases numbered 3, after V lost 2 bases and J lost 4 bases. The CDR3 bases are TGTGCCAGCAGTTACGGGACTAGCGATCCAGATACGCAGTATTTT. Protein sequence: CASSYGTSDPDTQYF.

The rearrangement links TRBV19 to TRBJ2-1; a possible D gene is TRBD2 (6 bases). Trimming cost V 7 bases and J 0 bases, with 16 bases left between them. Germline V CDR1 and CDR2: LNHDA, SQIVND (reference sequence). CDR3 length equals 16 residues. As DNA, the CDR3 is TGTGCCAGTACCCCTGGCGGGACGATCTCCTACAATGAGCAGTTCTTC. Protein sequence: CASTPGGTISYNEQFF. Full variable domain (remainder filled in from reference TRBV19 and TRBJ2-1): DGGITQSPKYLFRKEGQNVTLSCEQNLNHDAMYWYRQDPGQGLRLIYYSQIVNDFQKGDIAEGYSVSREKKESFPLTVTSAQKNPTAFYLCASTPGGTISYNEQFFGPGTRLTVL.

This clone was observed a few times. The V call is TRBV7-6, the J call TRBJ1-1; the match to TRBD1 covers 8 bases. J was trimmed by 3 bases and V by 1 base; bases with no gene match: 7. Looked up from germline, CDR1 is SGHVS and CDR2 is FNYEAQ. The CDR3 loop spans 16 amino acids. CDR3 in amino acids: CASSLEPRGRDTEAFF. The DNA for the CDR3 is TGTGCCAGCAGCTTAGAGCCCAGGGGGCGCGACACTGAAGCTTTCTTT.

This clone occurred a few times. In DNA form, the CDR3 reads TGCAGCGTTTCCAGGGAAGGATATGGCTACACCTTC. This gives the protein CSVSREGYGYTF. V and J are TRBV29-1 and TRBJ1-2; tentatively, D is TRBD1 (5 bases). Germline CDR1 reads SQVTM; CDR2 reads ANQGSEA. The CDR3 is 12 residues long. V shed 5 bases and J shed 5 bases, with 12 bases lying between them.

The rearrangement joins TRBV4-3 to TRBJ2-3; unclear D gene. V was pared by 1 base and J by 2 bases, with 16 bases between. The CDR3 has 17 residues. CDR1 and CDR2 from the germline V gene are LGHNA and YSLEER. This CDR3 reads CASSQGYSDIVTDTQYF. DNA for the CDR3: TGCGCCAGCAGCCAAGGGTATAGTGACATAGTCACAGATACGCAGTATTTT.